Listed below are T cell receptor beta chains from one sample, sequenced in a study of blood T cells in healthy people across ages. Using its own MiXCR run on the 5' RACE reads, TCRdb lists one record per CDR3 protein. The sample gives some 290,000 distinct CDR3 sequences, roughly 27% of which show up once; 25% to 35% is in the top ten. Sequencing input: blood. The receptors come from a woman in her sixties or seventies in good health. Both conserved end residues are part of each CDR3. D genes are given only for firm matches. Only some rows state a clone size, as once, few, many or a class for expanded clones.

>many|TRBJ2-5|.|TRBV2
TGTGCCAGCAGTGAGCGGGTGACGGAGACCCAGTACTTC
CASSERVTETQYF
>many|TRBJ2-2|.|TRBV29-1
TGCAGCGTTCAGGGGGGAACGAACACCGGGGAGCTGTTTTTT
CSVQGGTNTGELFF
>.|TRBJ1-1|.|TRBV7-9
TGTGCCAGCAGCTCGATGAACACTGAAGCTTTCTTT
CASSSMNTEAFF
>few|TRBJ1-1|TRBD1|TRBV28
TGTGCCAGCAGCGGACAGGGGAAGACTTTCTTT
CASSGQGKTFF
>few|TRBJ2-5|TRBD2|TRBV28
TGTGCCAGCAGCTACCCTTTCCCGGGACTAGCGGACCAAGAGACCCAGTACTTC
CASSYPFPGLADQETQYF
>.|TRBJ2-5|TRBD2|TRBV6-6
TGTGCCAGCCAGAGGGATAGCGGGAGCGGGGAGACCCAGTACTTC
CASQRDSGSGETQYF
>few|TRBJ1-1|TRBD1|TRBV7-9
TGTGCCAGCAGTTTTTCGGGACAGGGACCGACTGAAGCTTTCTTT
CASSFSGQGPTEAFF
>.|TRBJ1-5|TRBD1|TRBV5-1
TGCGCCAGCAGCCCCACAGGGGGCAATCAGCCCCAGCATTTT
CASSPTGGNQPQHF
>few|TRBJ2-7|.|TRBV20-1
TGCAGTGCTAGAGGTATCGTATCCCACGAGCAGTACTTC
CSARGIVSHEQYF
>.|TRBJ1-2|.|TRBV9
TGTGCCAGCAGCGTAGCCCCCGGAGAGTATGGCTACACCTTC
CASSVAPGEYGYTF
>once|TRBJ1-1|TRBD1|TRBV27
TGTGCCAGCAGTTTCGGGGATAGGGGGCTCCCCACTGAAGCTTTCTTT
CASSFGDRGLPTEAFF
>.|TRBJ2-3|.|TRBV15
TGTGCCACCAGCAGAGATCCCACCAACCCCGGGGATACGCAGTATTTT
CATSRDPTNPGDTQYF
>.|TRBJ2-7|TRBD2|TRBV20-1
TGCAGTGCTAGAGATAGGACTAGCGGGAGGGCCGGATCTGGCGAGCAGTACTTC
CSARDRTSGRAGSGEQYF
>few|TRBJ2-7|TRBD2|TRBV6-6
TGTGCCAGCAGTTCAGGACTAGCGGGAGTCGGCGAGCAGTACTTC
CASSSGLAGVGEQYF
>few|TRBJ2-5|.|TRBV7-2
TGTGCCAGCAGCTTAAGTGCCCTGGTGAGAGAGACCCAGTACTTC
CASSLSALVRETQYF
>few|TRBJ1-1|TRBD1|TRBV28
TGTGCCAGCAGTAGGGACAGGCTCGCGTCTGAAGCTTTCTTT
CASSRDRLASEAFF
>many|TRBJ1-2|.|TRBV6-2/TRBV6-3
TGTGCCAGCAGTTACGAACGCAACTATGGCTACACCTTC
CASSYERNYGYTF
>.|TRBJ1-2|.|TRBV20-1
TGCAGTGCTAGAGAGGCAGAAGAAAATGGCTACACCTTC
CSAREAEENGYTF
>few|TRBJ2-2|TRBD2|TRBV20-1
TGCAGTGCTCCCCTGACTAGCGGGAGGGACACCGGGGAGCTGTTTTTT
CSAPLTSGRDTGELFF
>.|TRBJ1-2|TRBD1|TRBV29-1
TGCAGCGTTGTACAGGGGGGTGGCTACACCTTC
CSVVQGGGYTF
>few|TRBJ2-5|TRBD2|TRBV29-1
TGCAGCGTAGAGAGACTAGCGGGACAAGGACAAGAGACCCGGTACTTC
CSVERLAGQGQETRYF
>.|TRBJ1-4|.|TRBV20-1
TGCAGTGCGAGTTTCGGGACGACCAGAGAAAAACTGTTTTTT
CSASFGTTREKLFF
>.|TRBJ2-1|TRBD2|TRBV28
TGTGCCAGCAGTTTGGGCGGACTAGCGACCCACAATGAGCAGTTCTTC
CASSLGGLATHNEQFF
>.|TRBJ2-1|TRBD2|TRBV24-1
TGTGCCACCAGCGCAAATACGGGACTAGCGTTCAATGAGCAGTTCTTC
CATSANTGLAFNEQFF
>.|TRBJ1-2|.|TRBV29-1
TGCAGCGTCAAAACAGGGTTCGGGTATGGCTACACCTTC
CSVKTGFGYGYTF
>.|TRBJ1-1|.|TRBV7-9
TGTGCCAGCAGCTTAGTAGGTATTGAAGCTTTCTTT
CASSLVGIEAFF